This TCR beta chain stems from a study of blood T cell repertoires in COVID-19 (dated by TCRdb to between 2020 and 2021). Regarding the study in general: Samples covering the acute and convalescent phases of COVID-19 were provided by collaborators in the United States, Italy and Spain. Where available, HLA class I and class II types were obtained from metadata supplied by the sample provider rather than from assay-based typing. The prospective study material was composed of cDNA or gDNA derived from T cells, B-cell-depleted T cells, or PBMCs. Samples were obtained from the ongoing ImmuneRACE study (first 160 participants) and from some 1,200 subjects provided by 6 global collaborators. The repertoires were released in a freely available public database intended as a resource for research on the immune response to SARS-CoV-2. Nearly every sample came with metadata listing a de-identified subject ID, COVID-19 status, age in years and sex. Deeply sampled blood TCRbeta repertoires from subjects exposed to, actively infected with, or recovered from COVID-19 were included in the dataset. Study-wide findings and limitations: The amount of clinical and demographic metadata varied by source and participant and was provided uncurated.

Whole blood was collected in K2EDTA tubes by collaborating institutions according to the institutions' own protocols. For TCRbeta analysis, collaborator samples were shipped as frozen whole blood, as isolated PBMCs, or as DNA extracted from either sample type. TCRbeta CDR3 regions were amplified from genomic DNA by means of the immunoSEQ Assay, a bias-controlled multiplex PCR. The original pipeline was this. Within the assay, amplification of reference gene primers was used to estimate how many nucleated cells each sample contained. Sequence reads were collapsed and filtered to measure the absolute abundance of every unique TCRbeta CDR3 rearrangement. For each sample, productive Simpson clonality was calculated by taking the square root of Simpson's diversity index across productive rearrangements. TCRdb re-hosts the immuneACCESS table, in-frame sequences only. Its copies lack some clones; in the studies checked, an unresolved V gene accounts for under half of them, and the cause for the rest is not known. That table is the source of V, J and clone size, and D and trimming were worked out from the DNA. The sample table lists approximately 200,000 clones, roughly four fifths of them with a count of one. The ten biggest clones cover 6.5% to 7% of the sample.

Details on this clone: This clone's antigen is unknown. The sample holds no much larger clone one base away, and base qualities are not on file. Other nucleotide sequences in the sample specify the same CDR3.

The germline V gene sets CDR1 to SQVTM and CDR2 to ANQGSEA. The CDR3 holds 14 amino acids from the cysteine to the phenylalanine. The entry retains the CDR3 DNA only, 42 bases that are in frame from base 1. For this chain, trimming is 4 bases at the V end and 5 bases at the J end, and the number of junction bases without a gene match is 6. This sequence was found in a human donor with acute or convalescent COVID-19. The donor label of this sample is uncertain. The chain links TRBV29-1 with TRBJ2-5; TRBD1 matches 11 bases in the middle. What was sequenced was peripheral blood. The CDR3: CSVGGTGGYETQYF. The DNA reads TGCAGCGTTGGGGGGACAGGGGGATACGAGACCCAGTACTTC.